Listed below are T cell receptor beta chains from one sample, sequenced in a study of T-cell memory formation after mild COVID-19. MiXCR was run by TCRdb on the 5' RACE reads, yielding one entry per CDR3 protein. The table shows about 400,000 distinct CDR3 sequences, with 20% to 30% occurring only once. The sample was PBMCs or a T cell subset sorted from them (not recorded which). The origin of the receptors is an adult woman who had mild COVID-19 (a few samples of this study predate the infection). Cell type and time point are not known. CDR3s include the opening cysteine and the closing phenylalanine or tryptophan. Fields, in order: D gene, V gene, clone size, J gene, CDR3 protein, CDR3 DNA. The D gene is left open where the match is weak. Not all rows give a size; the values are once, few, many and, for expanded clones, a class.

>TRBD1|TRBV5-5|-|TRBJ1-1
CASTLQGAGEAFF
TGTGCCAGCACCCTGCAGGGGGCAGGTGAAGCTTTCTTT
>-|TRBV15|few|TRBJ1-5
CATSSTRDNHQPQHF
TGTGCCACCAGCAGTACCCGGGACAACCATCAGCCCCAGCATTTT
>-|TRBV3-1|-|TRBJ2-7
CASSQGTYTRYEQYF
TGTGCCAGCAGCCAGGGGACCTATACTCGGTACGAGCAGTACTTC
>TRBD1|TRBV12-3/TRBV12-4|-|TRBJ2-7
CASSSGQGVDEQYF
TGTGCCAGCAGTAGCGGACAGGGCGTTGACGAGCAGTACTTC
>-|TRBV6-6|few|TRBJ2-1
CASGGEYNEQFF
TGTGCCAGTGGGGGAGAATACAATGAGCAGTTCTTC
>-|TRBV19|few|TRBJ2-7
CASSTRQASSYEQYF
TGTGCCAGTAGTACCCGACAGGCGAGCTCCTACGAGCAGTACTTC
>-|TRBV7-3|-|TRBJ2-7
CASSLMDQGSYEQYF
TGTGCCAGCAGCTTAATGGACCAGGGATCCTACGAGCAGTACTTC
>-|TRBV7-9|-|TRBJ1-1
CASSLDLIIRAFF
TGTGCCAGCAGTTTGGACCTAATAATTCGGGCTTTCTTT
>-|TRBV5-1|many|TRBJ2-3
CASSSDRTTDTQYF
TGCGCCAGCAGCTCGGACAGAACCACAGATACGCAGTATTTT
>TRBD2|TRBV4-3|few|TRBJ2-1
CASSTSGTQFF
TGCGCCAGCTCCACTAGCGGGACTCAGTTCTTC
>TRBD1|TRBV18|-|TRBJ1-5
CASSAITGTGFNQPQHF
TGTGCCAGCTCAGCCATTACCGGGACAGGGTTCAATCAGCCCCAGCATTTT
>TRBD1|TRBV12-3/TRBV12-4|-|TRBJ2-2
CASSSHGQGAGGELFF
TGTGCCAGCAGTTCACATGGACAGGGGGCTGGCGGGGAGCTGTTTTTT
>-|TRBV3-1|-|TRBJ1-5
CASSQVATGPQHF
TGTGCCAGCAGCCAAGTGGCTACAGGGCCCCAGCATTTT
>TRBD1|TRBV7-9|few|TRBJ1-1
CASSLVGTGHNEAFF
TGTGCCAGCAGCTTAGTAGGGACAGGGCATAATGAAGCTTTCTTT
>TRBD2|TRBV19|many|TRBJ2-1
CASKWVAGGINEQFF
TGTGCCAGTAAATGGGTCGCGGGAGGAATCAATGAGCAGTTCTTC
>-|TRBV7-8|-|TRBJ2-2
CASSLNWGPGELFF
TGTGCCAGCAGCTTAAACTGGGGTCCCGGGGAGCTGTTTTTT
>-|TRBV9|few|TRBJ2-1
CASSARQVPYNEQFF
TGTGCCAGCAGCGCCCGACAGGTACCCTACAATGAGCAGTTCTTC
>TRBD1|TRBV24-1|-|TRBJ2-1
CATSETGTLAYNEQFF
TGTGCCACCAGTGAGACAGGGACCCTCGCCTACAATGAGCAGTTCTTC
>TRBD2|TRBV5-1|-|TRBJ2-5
CASSLRTSGGQETQYF
TGCGCCAGCAGCCTCAGGACTAGCGGGGGCCAAGAGACCCAGTACTTC
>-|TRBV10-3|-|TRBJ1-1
CAISELEGRDANEAFF
TGTGCCATCAGTGAGCTCGAGGGAAGGGACGCCAATGAAGCTTTCTTT
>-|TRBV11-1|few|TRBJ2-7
CASSSRGDYEQYF
TGTGCCAGCAGCTCTCGCGGGGACTACGAGCAGTACTTC
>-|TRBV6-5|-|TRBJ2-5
CASSTREETQYF
TGTGCCAGCAGCACTAGGGAAGAGACCCAGTACTTC
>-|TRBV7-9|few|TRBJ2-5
CASSDLVPETQYF
TGTGCCAGCAGCGACCTAGTACCCGAGACCCAGTACTTC
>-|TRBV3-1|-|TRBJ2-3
CASSRREDTQYF
TGTGCCAGCAGCCGAAGGGAGGATACGCAGTATTTT
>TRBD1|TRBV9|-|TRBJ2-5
CASSKTGQGASGETQYF
TGTGCCAGCAGCAAGACTGGACAGGGGGCGTCGGGAGAGACCCAGTACTTC
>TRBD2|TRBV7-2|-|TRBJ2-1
CASSLRGGLVGYEQFF
TGTGCCAGCAGCTTAAGGGGGGGACTAGTCGGCTATGAGCAGTTCTTC
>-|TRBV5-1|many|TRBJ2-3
CASSWGTDTQYF
TGTGCCAGCAGCTGGGGCACAGATACGCAGTATTTT
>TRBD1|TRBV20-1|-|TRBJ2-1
CSARDPGQGGNEQFF
TGCAGTGCTAGAGACCCAGGACAGGGGGGAAATGAGCAGTTCTTC
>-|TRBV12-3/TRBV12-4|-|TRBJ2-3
CASNRAVTDTQYF
TGTGCCAGCAACCGAGCAGTGACAGATACGCAGTATTTT
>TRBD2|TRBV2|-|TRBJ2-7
CASSEGREVYYEQYF
TGTGCCAGCAGTGAAGGGCGGGAGGTATACTACGAGCAGTACTTC
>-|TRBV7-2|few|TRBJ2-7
CASSSQSGYEQYF
TGTGCCAGCAGCTCCCAGTCGGGCTACGAGCAGTACTTC
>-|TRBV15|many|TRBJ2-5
CATSRDLAGETQYF
TGTGCCACCAGCAGAGATCTTGCGGGAGAGACCCAGTACTTC
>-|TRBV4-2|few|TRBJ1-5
CASSQDQRAFNQPQHF
TGTGCCAGCAGCCAAGATCAAAGGGCTTTTAATCAGCCCCAGCATTTT
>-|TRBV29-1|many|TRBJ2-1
CSVLGGWAYNEQFF
TGCAGCGTCCTAGGGGGGTGGGCCTACAATGAGCAGTTCTTC
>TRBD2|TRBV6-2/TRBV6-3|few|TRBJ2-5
CASSRTSREETQYF
TGTGCCAGCAGCCGGACTAGCCGAGAAGAGACCCAGTACTTC
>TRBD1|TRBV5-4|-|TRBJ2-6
CASSRDRVGSGANVLTF
TGTGCCAGCAGCAGGGACAGGGTCGGCTCTGGGGCCAACGTCCTGACTTTC
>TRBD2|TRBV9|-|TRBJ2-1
CASSAGLAGVINEQFF
TGTGCCAGCAGCGCAGGACTAGCGGGAGTGATCAATGAGCAGTTCTTC
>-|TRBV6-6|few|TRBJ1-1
CASSYKVTEAFF
TGTGCCAGCAGTTACAAAGTCACTGAAGCTTTCTTT
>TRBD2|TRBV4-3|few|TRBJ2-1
CASSQNPGLAVNEQFF
TGCGCCAGCAGCCAAAACCCGGGACTAGCGGTCAATGAGCAGTTCTTC
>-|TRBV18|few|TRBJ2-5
CASSLNPARGVETQYF
TGTGCCAGCTCACTAAACCCCGCCAGGGGCGTCGAGACCCAGTACTTC
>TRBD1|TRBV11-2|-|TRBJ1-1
CASSSLRDRNTEAFF
TGTGCCAGCAGCTCCCTACGGGACAGGAACACTGAAGCTTTCTTT